Given below is one TCR beta chain in context. This CDR3 contains 12 residues. The germline V gene has CDR1 LGHDT and CDR2 YNNKEL (reference sequence). Trimming pared 4 bases from V and 9 bases from J, leaving 13 bases between. The data derive from a study of blood T cell repertoires in COVID-19. The table came from immunoSEQ multiplex PCR; TCRdb's copy has only in-frame clones and leaves some out. The data show hundreds of thousands of clones, approximately 78% seen once. Sequenced input: peripheral blood. The clonotype originates from a woman older than 75 with acute or convalescent COVID-19. This chain joins TRBV3-1 (or the pseudogene TRBV3-2) and TRBJ2-7; D is perhaps TRBD1 (5 bases). The DNA for the CDR3 is TGTGCCAGCAGCCGGTACCAGGGTCCGCAGTACTTC. This translates into CASSRYQGPQYF.